These 31 T cell receptor beta chains were all obtained from the same sample, sequenced in a study of breast tumors, draining lymph nodes, adjacent tissues. The lymph nodes were axillary draining lymph nodes from breast cancer patients. TCRdb called the multiplex PCR reads again in MiXCR, with one record for every CDR3 protein. The top ten hold over 0.95% of the sample, which has about 270,000 distinct CDR3 sequences, over 25% seen once. Sequencing was carried out using axillary lymph node tissue. The receptors were gathered from a female donor with breast cancer. Some clones in this sample may be carry-over from other donors' samples.

The chain couples TRBV4-3 to TRBJ2-4; 11 nucleotides agree with TRBD2. Germline CDR1 is LGHNA and CDR2 is YSLEER. This CDR3 has 18 residues. Trimming took 1 base from V and 0 from J; bases not matched to a gene: 5. The CDR3 reads CASSQGVAGGIAKNIQYF. The CDR3 region has the DNA TGCGCCAGCAGCCAAGGGGTAGCGGGAGGGATAGCCAAAAACATTCAGTACTTC.

This clonotype was counted at least ten times. This rearrangement joins TRBV12-3 or TRBV12-4 to TRBJ1-6; possibly TRBD1 for D (5 bases). Trimming took 3 bases from V and 7 from J, leaving 10 bases between them. This CDR3 spans 14 amino acids. CDR3 region: CASSLTVGNSPLHF. The CDR3 region has the DNA TGTGCCAGCAGTTTGACAGTTGGCAATTCACCCCTCCACTTT.

On this clonotype itself: This sequence may be a read error, since a much larger clone differs from it by one base. V is TRBV5-1 and J is TRBJ2-5; 7 bases align to TRBD1. Germline V gene sequence: CDR1 SGHRS, CDR2 YFSETQ. This CDR3 contains 14 residues. The CDR3 sequence is CANSLRTGEETQYF. In DNA form, the CDR3 reads TGCGCCAACAGCTTGCGGACAGGAGAAGAGACCCAGTACTTC.

CDR3 DNA: TGTGCCAGCAGGACGACTCGTCGGAACACCGGGGAGCTGTTTTTT. Translating it yields CASRTTRRNTGELFF. The V and J genes are TRBV27 and TRBJ2-2; D remains unclear. The CDR3 is 15 amino acids. Germline V gene lookup returns CDR1 MNHEY and CDR2 SMNVEV (reference sequence). V gave up 6 bases and J gave up 1 base, with 12 bases separating them.

In regard to this clonotype: This may come from a read error, since a much larger clone is one base off. J is TRBJ2-1 and V is TRBV5-1; weak D call: TRBD1 (6 bases). The length of the CDR3 is 17 residues. Germline loops: CDR1 SGHRS, CDR2 YFSETQ. The DNA of the CDR3 is TGCGCCGGCAGACCCGGTGGCTTTACAGGGACCTACAATGAGCAGTTCTTC. It yields the protein CAGRPGGFTGTYNEQFF.

As for this clonotype: A single base separates this from a much larger clone, so it may be a read error. The rearrangement joins TRBV4-2 to TRBJ1-4; no reliable D call. The V gene's germline CDR1 is LGHNA and CDR2 YNFKEQ. CDR3 length: 14 residues. In DNA form, the CDR3 reads TGTGCCAGCAGCCAAGAACAGAGGGTTGAAAGACTGTTTTTT. As protein: CASSQEQRVERLFF.

Concerning this clonotype itself: A junction end diverges from the germline sequence, so it may reflect a read error. This chain connects TRBV6-4 to TRBJ2-5, with D maybe TRBD1 (6 bases). The CDR3 has 15 amino acids. From germline, CDR1 is MRHNA and CDR2 SNTAGT. This CDR3 reads CASSPVTGLGETRYF. CDR3 DNA sequence: TGTGCCAGCAGCCCCGTGACAGGCCTGGGGGAGACCCGGTACTTC.

This clonotype was recorded at least ten times. The J gene is TRBJ2-3, the V gene TRBV5-1; TRBD1 matches 9 bases. Germline values: CDR1 SGHRS, CDR2 YFSETQ. V was pared by 4 bases and J by 4 bases, with 19 bases of the junction left unmatched. This CDR3 has 19 residues. Written as DNA, the CDR3 is TGCGCCAGCAGCCCCGGGACAGGGTTCGATGTCGCGCGGGCAGATACGCAGTATTTT. Translated: CASSPGTGFDVARADTQYF.

The sample holds a few counts of this clonotype. V gene TRBV18 combines with J gene TRBJ1-6; D possibly corresponds to TRBD1 (5 bases). Germline values: CDR1 KGHSH, CDR2 LQKENI. This CDR3 contains 18 residues. The ends were cut back, 2 bases at V and 10 bases at J, with 24 bases in the middle. CDR3 DNA sequence: TGTGCCAGCTCACCAACAGGAAGGGCCCAGGGCAGTGGATCACCCCTCCACTTT. This encodes CASSPTGRAQGSGSPLHF. The entire variable domain, with the rest obtained from reference TRBV18 and TRBJ1-6, is as follows: NAGVMQNPRHLVRRRGQEARLRCSPMKGHSHVYWYRQLPEEGLKFMVYLQKENIIDESGMPKERFSAEFPKEGPSILRIQQVVRGDSAAYFCASSPTGRAQGSGSPLHFGNGTRLTVT.

This clonotype showed up just a few times. This rearrangement joins TRBV28 to TRBJ2-7; TRBD1 matches at 8 bases. After removal of 5 bases from V and 0 bases from J, the junction contained 6 bases not matched to a gene. Germline loops: CDR1 MDHEN, CDR2 SYDVKM. CDR3 size: 15 residues. This CDR3 is CASSPRQGPSYEQYF. The CDR3 DNA reads as TGTGCCAGCAGTCCTCGACAGGGGCCCTCCTACGAGCAGTACTTC.

The sample holds many counts of this clonotype. The chain employs TRBV11-2 and TRBJ2-7; 9 bases fit TRBD1. V lost 0 bases to trimming and J lost 4 bases; unmatched junction nucleotides: 4. This CDR3 region has 15 residues. Per the germline V gene, CDR1 is SGHAT and CDR2 is FQNNGV. The CDR3 loop reads CASSLDPGQGYEQYF. CDR3 nucleotide sequence: TGTGCCAGCAGCTTAGATCCGGGACAGGGATACGAGCAGTACTTC.

This clonotype was seen many times. The J gene is TRBJ1-2, the V gene TRBV7-9, with TRBD1 identical over 7 bases. CDR1 and CDR2 (germline): SEHNR, FQNEAQ (reference sequence). After removal of 4 bases from V and 5 bases from J, the junction contained 4 bases not matched to a gene. The CDR3 totals 13 residues. The CDR3 reads CASSWDSAYGYTF. CDR3 nucleotides: TGTGCCAGCAGCTGGGACAGCGCATATGGCTACACCTTC.

The rearrangement uses TRBV6-5 and TRBJ2-7; 7 bases line up with TRBD2. Germline V CDR1 and CDR2: MNHEY, SVGAGI. V lost 5 bases to trimming and J lost 7 bases; unmatched junction nucleotides: 14. This CDR3 contains 15 residues. CDR3 coding DNA: TGTGCCAGCAGTCACGCACCTAGCGGACCCATGGAGCAGTACTTC. It is translated as CASSHAPSGPMEQYF.

This clonotype was recorded at least ten times. The chain combines TRBV11-2 with TRBJ2-1; 7 positions agree with TRBD2. J was trimmed by 9 bases and V by 3 bases; bases with no gene match: 5. The CDR3 runs 13 residues. CDR1 SGHAT and CDR2 FQNNGV come from the germline V gene. CDR3 residues: CASSFSGTTEQFF. CDR3 DNA sequence: TGTGCCAGCAGCTTCTCCGGGACTACTGAGCAGTTCTTC. Drawing the rest from reference TRBV11-2 and TRBJ2-1, the complete variable domain is EAGVAQSPRYKIIEKRQSVAFWCNPISGHATLYWYQQILGQGPKLLIQFQNNGVVDDSQLPKDRFSAERLKGVDSTLKIQPAKLEDSAVYLCASSFSGTTEQFFGPGTRLTVL.

In this sample, this clonotype turned up many times. This rearrangement joins TRBV9 to TRBJ2-3, with 12 bases fitting TRBD2. The CDR3 runs to 16 residues. Germline CDR1 reads SGDLS; CDR2 reads YYNGEE. With 3 bases clipped from V and 6 bases from J, the junction kept 8 bases outside the gene matches. The CDR3 loop is CASSASSGRAGDTQYF. CDR3 coding DNA: TGTGCCAGCAGCGCCTCTAGCGGGAGGGCCGGTGATACGCAGTATTTT.

This clonotype was picked up many times. This chain connects TRBV6-4 to TRBJ2-7; no definite D call. The CDR3 is made up of 15 amino acids. Trimming took 2 bases from V and 2 from J, leaving 13 bases between them. Per germline, CDR1 MRHNA and CDR2 SNTAGT. CDR3 in amino acids: CASSDAGPIPYEQYF. The CDR3 region has the DNA TGTGCCAGCAGTGACGCCGGGCCAATCCCCTACGAGCAGTACTTC.

This clonotype was picked up many times. The chain joins TRBV25-1 to TRBJ1-3; a possible D gene is TRBD1 (6 bases). V shed 1 base and J shed 4 bases, with 11 bases lying between them. The CDR3 has 15 amino acids. Looked up from germline, CDR1 is MGHDK and CDR2 is SYGVNS. CDR3 sequence (DNA): TGTGCCAGCAGTGAATGGGGGGCAGCGGGAAACACCATATATTTT. It is translated as CASSEWGAAGNTIYF. The full variable domain, with the rest looked up from reference TRBV25-1 and TRBJ1-3, is EADIYQTPRYLVIGTGKKITLECSQTMGHDKMYWYQQDPGMELHLIHYSYGVNSTEKGDLSSESTVSRIRTEHFPLTLESARPSHTSQYLCASSEWGAAGNTIYFGEGSWLTVV.

This clonotype has at least ten counts. The gene calls are TRBV19 and TRBJ2-3, with D perhaps matching TRBD1 (7 bases). This CDR3 is 14 amino acids long. Germline V lookup: CDR1 LNHDA, CDR2 SQIVND (reference sequence). Trimming left V 10 bases short and J 3 bases short, with 17 bases between. The DNA for the CDR3 is TGTGCCACGAGACAGGGACTTTTGACAGATACGCAGTATTTT. It translates to CATRQGLLTDTQYF.

There are many counts of this clonotype. This chain connects TRBV20-1 to TRBJ1-4; D ambiguous. This CDR3 is 13 amino acids long. Germline assignment: CDR1 DFQATT and CDR2 SNEGSKA (reference sequence). V lost 3 bases, J lost 0 bases, and 5 bases lay in between. CDR3 DNA sequence: TGCAGTGCTAGCAGAGCAACTAATGAAAAACTGTTTTTT. This encodes CSASRATNEKLFF.

This clonotype was observed many times. The chain is built from TRBV20-1 and TRBJ2-2; the D gene is possibly TRBD1 (6 bases). Trimming cost V 8 bases and J 1 base, with 20 bases left between them. There are 16 residues in the CDR3. In germline, CDR1 is DFQATT, CDR2 SNEGSKA (reference sequence). The CDR3 DNA follows: TGCAGTTTGGCCAAGGGACATTCCGGGAACACCGGGGAGCTGTTTTTT. As protein: CSLAKGHSGNTGELFF.

Comments on this clonotype: One base away lies a much larger clone, so this may be a sequencing read error. The genes are TRBV4-3 and TRBJ1-2; TRBD1 matches 7 bases. This CDR3 is built from 13 residues. With 5 bases clipped from V and 7 bases from J, the junction kept 7 bases outside the gene matches. Germline CDR1 reads LGHNA; CDR2 reads YSLEER. As DNA, the CDR3 is TGCGCCAGCAGCTTCACAGGGGAAAGTGGCTACACCTTC. Amino acid sequence: CASSFTGESGYTF.

This clonotype was recorded many times. An end of the junction does not agree with germline; a read error may underlie this. The chain carries TRBV11-2 and TRBJ2-3; 9 nucleotides match TRBD2. This CDR3 is built from 15 residues. Per germline, CDR1 SGHAT and CDR2 FQNNGV. The CDR3 nucleotides are TGTGCCAGCAGCTCCGGCGGACTAGCGACCCTAATTTCGATTTTT. As protein: CASSSGGLATLISIF.

This clonotype was found a few times. The rearrangement uses TRBV3-1 and TRBJ1-4; D may be TRBD1 (5 bases). The CDR3 totals 16 residues. Trimming left V 2 bases short and J 5 bases short, with 15 bases between. Germline CDR1 is LGHDT and CDR2 is YNNKEL (reference sequence). The CDR3: CASSQQPGTGNEKLFF. The CDR3 bases are TGTGCCAGCAGCCAACAACCTGGGACCGGGAATGAAAAACTGTTTTTT.

This clonotype was seen ten or more times. The J gene is TRBJ1-2, the V gene TRBV7-8; no clear D gene. Per the germline V gene, CDR1 is SGHVS and CDR2 is FQNEAQ. The CDR3 loop spans 16 amino acids. The V gene lost 2 bases and the J gene lost 0 bases, with 13 bases spanning the gap. The CDR3 DNA reads TGTGCCAGCAGCTTACTTTTAGACGGCGCTAACTATGGCTACACCTTC. As protein: CASSLLLDGANYGYTF.

This clonotype was seen ten or more times. In nucleotides, the CDR3 is TGTGCCACCAGTGATCCCTTTCGGGCGGAACCCTACGAGCAGTACTTC. Protein sequence: CATSDPFRAEPYEQYF. V is TRBV24-1 and J is TRBJ2-7; no definite D call. Between the trimmed V and J ends, which lost 3 bases and 2 bases, there was a span of 16 bases. Germline CDR1 reads KGHDR; CDR2 reads SFDVKD. CDR3 size: 16 residues.

V is TRBV11-2 and J is TRBJ1-1; D is perhaps TRBD1 (5 bases). The V and J ends lost 2 bases and 5 bases respectively, with 9 bases between them. This CDR3 is built from 13 residues. The germline V gene has CDR1 SGHAT and CDR2 FQNNGV. The CDR3 DNA is TGTGCCAGCAGCTTACAGGGACGGACTGAAGCTTTCTTT. Translation: CASSLQGRTEAFF. The full variable domain, completed using reference TRBV11-2 and TRBJ1-1, is EAGVAQSPRYKIIEKRQSVAFWCNPISGHATLYWYQQILGQGPKLLIQFQNNGVVDDSQLPKDRFSAERLKGVDSTLKIQPAKLEDSAVYLCASSLQGRTEAFFGQGTRLTVV.

This clonotype was observed at least ten times. The chain uses TRBV15 and TRBJ1-6; D is undetermined. CDR1 is LNHNV and CDR2 is YYDKDF in the germline V gene (reference sequence). Trimming took off 0 bases at V and 13 bases at J, with 7 bases between the two ends. The CDR3 has 12 amino acids. As DNA, the CDR3 is TGTGCCACCAGCAGAGATTCCAGGCCCCTCCACTTT. As protein: CATSRDSRPLHF.

The genes are TRBV15 and TRBJ1-1, with a possible D match to TRBD1 (5 bases). The CDR3 has 14 residues. Germline V gene lookup returns CDR1 LNHNV and CDR2 YYDKDF (reference sequence). V was cut by 0 bases and J by 4 bases, with 9 bases left in between. In DNA form, the CDR3 reads TGTGCCACCAGCAGAGATGGGGGTGGCACTGAAGCTTTCTTT. Amino acids: CATSRDGGGTEAFF.

This clonotype appeared many times. The chain uses TRBV11-2 and TRBJ2-7, with TRBD2 matching 7 bases. Germline lookup yields CDR1 SGHAT and CDR2 FQNNGV. With 5 bases clipped from V and 0 bases from J, the junction kept 7 bases outside the gene matches. This CDR3 contains 15 residues. This CDR3 reads CASSPVTSSSYEQYF. The CDR3 DNA reads TGTGCCAGCAGCCCCGTGACTAGCAGCTCCTACGAGCAGTACTTC.

About this clonotype itself: This sequence may be a read error, since a much larger clone differs from it by one base. The chain couples TRBV7-8 to TRBJ1-2, with TRBD1 matching over 8 bases. Germline assignment: CDR1 SGHVS and CDR2 FQNEAQ. The CDR3 loop spans 13 amino acids. With 4 bases clipped from V and 3 bases from J, the junction kept 1 base outside the gene matches. This CDR3 reads CASSSTGDYGYTF. In DNA form, the CDR3 reads TGTGCCAGCAGCTCGACAGGGGACTATGGCTACACCTTC.

V is TRBV19 and J is TRBJ1-2, with TRBD1 as a possible D gene (6 bases). Germline CDR1 reads LNHDA; CDR2 reads SQIVND (reference sequence). The V and J ends lost 5 bases and 4 bases respectively, with 11 bases between them. The CDR3 loop spans 13 amino acids. CDR3 in DNA: TGTGCCAGTAGTGCAGGGGCTAGCTATGGCTACACCTTC. Translation: CASSAGASYGYTF.